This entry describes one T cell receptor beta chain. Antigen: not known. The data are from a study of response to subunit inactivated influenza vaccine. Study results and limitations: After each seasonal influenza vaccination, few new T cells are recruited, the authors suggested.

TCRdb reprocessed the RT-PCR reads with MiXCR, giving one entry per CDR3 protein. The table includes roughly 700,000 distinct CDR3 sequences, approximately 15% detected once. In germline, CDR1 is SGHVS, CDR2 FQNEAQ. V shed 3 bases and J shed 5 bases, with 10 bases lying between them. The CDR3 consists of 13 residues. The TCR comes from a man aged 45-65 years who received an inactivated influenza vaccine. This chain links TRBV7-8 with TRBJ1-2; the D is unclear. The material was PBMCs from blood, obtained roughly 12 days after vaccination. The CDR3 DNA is TGTGCCAGCAGCTTCGAAGGATCTTATGGCTACACCTTC. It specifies CASSFEGSYGYTF.